This T cell receptor beta chain came from a study of T-cell reconstitution after alpha-beta-depleted transplantation in children. Study-wide results and caveats: Surviving recipient T cells and thymic progenitors underlay high day-60 TCRbeta diversity in some patients. Several hundred graft clones that had expanded were reportedly the source of alpha-beta T cells about two months after transplant. At one year after transplant, newly produced T cells mostly accounted for T-cell counts and diversity.

Germline V CDR1 and CDR2: MDHEN, SYDVKM. The J segment lost 2 bases and the V segment lost 6 bases, leaving 7 bases of the junction unmatched. This CDR3 comprises 16 residues. Unique molecular identifiers were incorporated during preparation of the TCRbeta library. TCRdb itself ran the PCR reads through MiXCR, one entry per CDR3 protein. In the table there are more than 500,000 distinct CDR3 sequences, approximately 10% of which are singletons. This clonotype was detected a few times. The antigen is undetermined. Sequenced material: PBMCs, mostly from graft donor cells, taken 180 days after TCRalphabeta/CD19-depleted stem cell transplant. V usage is TRBV28 and J usage is TRBJ2-5; 12 nucleotides line up with TRBD1. The receptor was isolated from a female patient aged 2-15 years who had a stem cell transplant for aplastic anemia, so the T cells may come from the graft donor. CDR3 nucleotide sequence: TGTGCCAGCAGACTTAGGGACAGGGGGCTTCAAGAGACCCAGTACTTC. It codes for CASRLRDRGLQETQYF.